These T cell receptor beta chains were read from a single sample in a study of identical twins. MiXCR, applied by TCRdb to the 5' RACE reads, yields one record per CDR3 protein. The sample lists 250,000 or so distinct CDR3 sequences, approximately 8.6% occurring once. This sample was shared with a second study, whose subject was yellow fever vaccine responses in identical twins.

Sequencing used CD8+ T cells sorted from blood. These receptor sequences come from a woman aged 18 to 35 in good health. CDR3s include the opening cysteine and the closing phenylalanine or tryptophan. A D gene is named only where the DNA matches it firmly. Clone size is not always given. Where it is, it says once, few, many or a class for expanded clones.

J,size,V,D,CDR3,DNA
TRBJ2-3,.,TRBV4-3,.,CASSQDLREPADTQYF,TGCGCCAGCAGCCAAGATCTACGGGAGCCGGCTGATACGCAGTATTTT
TRBJ2-7,.,TRBV3-1,.,CASSPTTRDETYEQYF,TGTGCCAGCAGCCCCACGACCCGGGACGAAACCTACGAGCAGTACTTC
TRBJ2-2,many,TRBV21-1,.,CASSKEGDSNTGELFF,TGTGCCAGCAGCAAAGAGGGGGACTCGAACACCGGGGAGCTGTTTTTT
TRBJ2-7,many,TRBV7-9,.,CASSSPGEIYEQYF,TGTGCCAGCAGCTCCCCAGGGGAAATCTACGAGCAGTACTTC
TRBJ2-7,many,TRBV9,.,CASSPPGHPYEQYF,TGTGCCAGCAGCCCTCCGGGACACCCTTACGAGCAGTACTTC
TRBJ2-2,many,TRBV12-3/TRBV12-4,.,CASSLGLSLNTGELFF,TGTGCCAGCAGTCTCGGACTAAGCCTAAACACCGGGGAGCTGTTTTTT
TRBJ1-1,.,TRBV5-1,.,CASSLVGGMNTEAFF,TGCGCCAGCAGCTTGGTTGGCGGCATGAACACTGAAGCTTTCTTT
TRBJ2-7,many,TRBV21-1,.,CATRGGSYEQYF,TGTGCAACGAGGGGGGGGTCCTACGAGCAGTACTTC
TRBJ1-2,few,TRBV9,.,CASSGGFGAYGYTF,TGTGCCAGCAGCGGCGGCTTCGGGGCCTATGGCTACACCTTC
TRBJ2-3,many,TRBV5-6,.,CASSLVASSTDTQYF,TGTGCCAGCAGCTTGGTGGCCTCTAGCACAGATACGCAGTATTTT
TRBJ2-1,many,TRBV4-3,.,CASSQAPNNEQFF,TGCGCCAGCAGCCAAGCCCCGAACAATGAGCAGTTCTTC
TRBJ2-7,.,TRBV5-1,TRBD2,CASGEPGLGYEQYF,TGCGCCAGCGGCGAGCCGGGACTAGGCTACGAGCAGTACTTC
TRBJ2-7,many,TRBV6-1,TRBD1,CASRRGQGAGYEQYF,TGTGCCAGCAGACGAGGACAGGGGGCCGGCTACGAGCAGTACTTC
TRBJ2-1,.,TRBV12-3/TRBV12-4,TRBD2,CASSQSGNRANEQFF,TGTGCCAGCAGTCAGAGCGGGAATAGGGCCAATGAGCAGTTCTTC
TRBJ2-5,few,TRBV12-3/TRBV12-4,.,CASGPGENQETQYF,TGTGCCAGCGGGCCGGGGGAAAACCAAGAGACCCAGTACTTC
TRBJ2-1,many,TRBV29-1,.,CSVTGLGSYNEQFF,TGCAGCGTCACAGGGTTAGGGTCCTACAATGAGCAGTTCTTC
TRBJ1-2,many,TRBV29-1,TRBD1,CSVDETGPVDGYTF,TGCAGCGTTGACGAGACAGGGCCGGTTGATGGCTACACCTTC
TRBJ1-3,.,TRBV5-5,.,CASSWGPAPGNTIYF,TGTGCCAGCAGCTGGGGCCCCGCGCCTGGAAACACCATATATTTT
TRBJ2-7,.,TRBV20-1,.,CSARYTRGTEIYEQYF,TGCAGTGCTAGGTATACCCGAGGAACAGAAATCTACGAGCAGTACTTC
TRBJ2-4,many,TRBV21-1,.,CARGDRRVAKNIQYF,TGTGCCAGGGGGGACAGGCGAGTTGCCAAAAACATTCAGTACTTC
TRBJ2-1,many,TRBV28,TRBD2,CASSSPLGTSGRYANEQFF,TGTGCCAGCAGTTCTCCCCTAGGGACTAGCGGGAGGTATGCGAATGAGCAGTTCTTC
TRBJ2-7,few,TRBV7-9,.,CASSPFTNLNYEQYF,TGTGCCAGCAGCCCCTTCACCAACCTCAACTACGAGCAGTACTTC
TRBJ2-3,many,TRBV28,.,CASSSWASVPSTDTQYF,TGTGCCAGCAGTAGTTGGGCTAGTGTACCTAGCACAGATACGCAGTATTTT
TRBJ2-1,few,TRBV4-2,.,CASSQDSATDTYNEQFF,TGTGCCAGCAGCCAAGACTCTGCTACAGACACCTACAATGAGCAGTTCTTC
TRBJ2-7,.,TRBV12-3/TRBV12-4,.,CASSPGTPGHEQYF,TGTGCCAGCAGTCCCGGAACTCCTGGCCACGAGCAGTACTTC
TRBJ2-5,.,TRBV7-6,.,CASRPDLVETQYF,TGTGCCAGCAGGCCGGACTTGGTGGAGACCCAGTACTTC
TRBJ2-7,.,TRBV6-5,.,CATQKPGLEQYF,TGTGCCACACAAAAGCCCGGGCTCGAGCAGTACTTC
TRBJ2-1,many,TRBV29-1,.,CSVEGSDTDAWDEQFF,TGCAGCGTTGAAGGTTCGGACACGGACGCCTGGGATGAGCAGTTCTTC
TRBJ2-5,many,TRBV24-1,.,CATSDFRLTKETQYF,TGTGCCACCAGTGATTTCCGACTAACCAAAGAGACCCAGTACTTC
TRBJ2-7,many,TRBV20-1,TRBD2,CSAPGLAGDEQYF,TGCAGTGCTCCGGGACTAGCGGGAGACGAGCAGTACTTC